This passage covers 2 T cell receptor beta chains from one sample sequenced in a study of CD8+CD57+ T cells in acquired aplastic anemia. Patients chosen for sequencing had CD8+CD57+ cells that had expanded, as shown by flow cytometry. Genomic DNA constituted the template upon which TCR beta VDJ and CDR3 profiling was performed. TCRdb re-derived calls from the reads in MiXCR, one entry per CDR3 protein. The sample contains approximately 250,000 distinct CDR3 sequences, roughly 80% of which appear only once. The sequencing input was sorted CD4+, CD8+, or CD8+CD57+ T cells (not recorded which) from PBMCs. Receptors were obtained from a human donor with aplastic anemia.

A few counts support this clonotype. The J gene is TRBJ2-3, the V gene TRBV24-1; 8 bases fit TRBD2. Germline values: CDR1 KGHDR, CDR2 SFDVKD. This CDR3 comprises 15 residues. V gave up 4 bases and J gave up 2 bases; unmatched junction bases: 4. This chain's CDR3 is CATSDLSGNTDTQYF. CDR3 in DNA: TGTGCCACCAGTGACCTTAGCGGGAACACAGATACGCAGTATTTT.

For this clonotype: A read error is likely, as this CDR3 ends without the conserved phenylalanine or tryptophan. The limits of the CDR3 on the DNA are not certain, so only TCRdb's listed CDR3 is given. The V call is TRBV7-9, the J call TRBJ2-7; the table's D call TRBD1 went unverified against the DNA. CDR1 is SEHNR and CDR2 is FQNEAQ in the germline V gene (reference sequence). The CDR3 has 12 residues if both end residues are counted. CDR3 sequence: CASSFDRGERSD.